This T cell receptor (beta chain) is drawn from a study of T-cell memory formation after mild COVID-19. Overall study context: The TCR clusters were mostly specific to one donor. Findings and limits, study-wide: Prior to infection, memory already included some responding clones, suggesting cross-reactive memory joined. Those CD4+ clones that contracted were mainly in CM and EM (CD8+ ones in EMRA). Contracting clones from day 15 to 85 had balanced CD4/CD8; later expanders favoured CD4+.

MiXCR was run by TCRdb on the 5' RACE reads, yielding one entry per CDR3 protein. The table lists fewer than 400,000 distinct CDR3 sequences, 13% of them singletons. A remark on this clonotype: Its target is not known.

The specimen was PBMCs or a T cell subset sorted from them (not recorded which). This receptor was taken from a man between 18 and 29 years old who had mild COVID-19 (a few samples of this study predate the infection). Cell type and time point are not known.

CDR3 sequence: CASSQEGRTVHGGYTF. The CDR3 bases are TGCGCCAGCAGCCAAGAGGGTAGGACCGTCCACGGTGGCTACACCTTC. The chain employs TRBV4-3 and TRBJ1-2; D not resolved. CDR1 is LGHNA, CDR2 YSLEER, per germline. CDR3 length: 16 residues. V was cut by 0 bases and J by 7 bases, with 18 bases left in between.